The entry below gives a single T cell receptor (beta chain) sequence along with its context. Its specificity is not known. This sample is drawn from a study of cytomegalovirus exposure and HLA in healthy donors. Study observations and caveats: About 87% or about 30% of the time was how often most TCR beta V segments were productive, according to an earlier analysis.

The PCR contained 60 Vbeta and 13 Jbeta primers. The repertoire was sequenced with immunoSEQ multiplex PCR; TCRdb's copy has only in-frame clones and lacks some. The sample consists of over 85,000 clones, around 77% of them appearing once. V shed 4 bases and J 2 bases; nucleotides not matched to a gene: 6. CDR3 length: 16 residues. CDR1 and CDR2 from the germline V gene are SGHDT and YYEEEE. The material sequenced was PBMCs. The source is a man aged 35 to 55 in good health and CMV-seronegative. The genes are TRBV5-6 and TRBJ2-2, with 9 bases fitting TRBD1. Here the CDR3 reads CASSPGTGRNTGELFF. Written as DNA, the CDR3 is TGTGCCAGCAGCCCGGGGACAGGGAGAAACACCGGGGAGCTGTTTTTT.